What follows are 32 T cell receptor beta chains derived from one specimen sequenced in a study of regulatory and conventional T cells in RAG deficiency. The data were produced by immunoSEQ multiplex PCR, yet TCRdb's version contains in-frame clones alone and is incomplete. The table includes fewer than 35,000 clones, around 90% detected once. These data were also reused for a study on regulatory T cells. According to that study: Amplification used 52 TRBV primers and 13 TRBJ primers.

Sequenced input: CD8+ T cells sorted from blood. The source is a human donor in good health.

The CDR3 nucleotides read TGTGCCAGCAGCCCAACCGGGACAGGGGGCTCGGCCTATGGCTACACCTTC. Its translation is CASSPTGTGGSAYGYTF. The chain has TRBV7-1 and TRBJ1-2, with 12 bases identical to TRBD1. TRBV7-1 is placed among ORFs of uncertain function. The CDR3 sequence is 17 residues long. The trim removed 5 bases at V and 4 bases at J, leaving 11 bases unmatched.

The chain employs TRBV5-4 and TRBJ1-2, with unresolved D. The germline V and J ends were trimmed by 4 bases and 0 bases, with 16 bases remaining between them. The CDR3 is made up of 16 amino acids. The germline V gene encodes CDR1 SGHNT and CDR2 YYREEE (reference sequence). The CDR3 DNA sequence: TGTGCCAGCAGCCTACGGACGGAGATAGCTAACTATGGCTACACCTTC. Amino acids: CASSLRTEIANYGYTF.

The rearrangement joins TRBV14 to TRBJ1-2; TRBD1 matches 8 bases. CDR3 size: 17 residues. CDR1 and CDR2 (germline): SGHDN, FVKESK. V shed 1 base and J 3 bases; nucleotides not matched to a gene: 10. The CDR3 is CASSQGLRGQGDYGYTF. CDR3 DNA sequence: TGTGCCAGCAGCCAAGGACTCAGGGGGCAAGGGGACTATGGCTACACCTTC.

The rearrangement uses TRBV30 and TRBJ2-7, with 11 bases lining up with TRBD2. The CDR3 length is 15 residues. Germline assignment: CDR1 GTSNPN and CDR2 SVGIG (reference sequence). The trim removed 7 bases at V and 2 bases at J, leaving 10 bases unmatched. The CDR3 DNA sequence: TGTGCCTACGAGGGGGGGACTAGCGGACCCTACGAGCAGTACTTC. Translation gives CAYEGGTSGPYEQYF.

CDR3 protein: CASSLARSGEQFF. The CDR3 DNA is TGTGCCAGCAGCTTGGCCCGATCAGGTGAGCAGTTCTTC. The chain uses TRBV5-4 and TRBJ2-1; no firm D call. Germline CDR1 SGHNT, CDR2 YYREEE (reference sequence). The V end was cut by 0 bases, the J end by 9 bases, with 10 bases between. This CDR3 has 13 residues.

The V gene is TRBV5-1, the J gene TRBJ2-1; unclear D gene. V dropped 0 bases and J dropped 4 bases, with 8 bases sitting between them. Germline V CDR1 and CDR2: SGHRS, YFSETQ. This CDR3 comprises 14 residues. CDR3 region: CASSLAPEYNEQFF. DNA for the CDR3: TGCGCCAGCAGCTTGGCCCCAGAGTACAATGAGCAGTTCTTC.

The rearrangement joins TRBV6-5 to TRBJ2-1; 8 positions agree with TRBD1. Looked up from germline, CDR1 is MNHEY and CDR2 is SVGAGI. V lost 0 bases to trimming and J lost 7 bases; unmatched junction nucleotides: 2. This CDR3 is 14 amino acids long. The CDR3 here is CASSYSGQVNEQFF. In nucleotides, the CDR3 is TGTGCCAGCAGTTACTCGGGACAGGTGAATGAGCAGTTCTTC.

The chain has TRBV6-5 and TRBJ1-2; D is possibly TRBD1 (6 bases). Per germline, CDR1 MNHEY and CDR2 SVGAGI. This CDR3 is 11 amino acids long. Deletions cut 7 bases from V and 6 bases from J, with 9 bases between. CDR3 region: CASKQGNGYTF. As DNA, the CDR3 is TGTGCCAGCAAACAGGGAAATGGCTACACCTTC.

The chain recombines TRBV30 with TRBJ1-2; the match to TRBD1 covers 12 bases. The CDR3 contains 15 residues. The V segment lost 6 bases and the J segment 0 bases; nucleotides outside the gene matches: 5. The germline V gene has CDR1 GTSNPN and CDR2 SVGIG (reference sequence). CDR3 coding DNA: TGTGCCTGTAGCGGGACAGGGGGCGCTAACTATGGCTACACCTTC. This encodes CACSGTGGANYGYTF.

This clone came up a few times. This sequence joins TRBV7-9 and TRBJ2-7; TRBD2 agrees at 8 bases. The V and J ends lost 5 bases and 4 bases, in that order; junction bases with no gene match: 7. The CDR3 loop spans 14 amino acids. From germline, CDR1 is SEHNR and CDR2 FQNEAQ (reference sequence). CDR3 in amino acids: CASSPQTSAYEQYF. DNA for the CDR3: TGTGCCAGCAGCCCACAGACTAGCGCGTACGAGCAGTACTTC.

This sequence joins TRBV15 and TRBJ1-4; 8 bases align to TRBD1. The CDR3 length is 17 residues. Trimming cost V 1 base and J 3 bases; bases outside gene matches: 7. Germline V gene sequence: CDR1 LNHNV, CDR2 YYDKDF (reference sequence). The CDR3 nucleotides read TGTGCCACCAGCAGAGTCTCAGGGGGCACGGCTAATGAAAAACTGTTTTTT. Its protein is CATSRVSGGTANEKLFF. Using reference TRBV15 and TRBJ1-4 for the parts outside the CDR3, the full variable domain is DAMVIQNPRYQVTQFGKPVTLSCSQTLNHNVMYWYQQKSSQAPKLLFHYYDKDFNNEADTPDNFQSRRPNTSFCFLDIRSPGLGDTAMYLCATSRVSGGTANEKLFFGSGTQLSVL.

CDR3 bases: TGTGCCTGGAGTGTTTCAGGGGGTACAGATACGCAGTATTTT. This gives the protein CAWSVSGGTDTQYF. V and J are TRBV30 and TRBJ2-3, with 7 bases identical to TRBD1. With 0 bases clipped from V and 3 bases from J, the junction kept 3 bases outside the gene matches. Germline lookup yields CDR1 GTSNPN and CDR2 SVGIG (reference sequence). The CDR3 spans 14 residues.

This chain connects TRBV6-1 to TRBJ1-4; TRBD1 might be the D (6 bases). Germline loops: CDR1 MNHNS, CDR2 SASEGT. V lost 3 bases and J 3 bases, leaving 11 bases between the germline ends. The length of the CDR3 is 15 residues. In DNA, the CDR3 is TGTGCCAGCAGTGATCAGACAGGACCTAATGAAAAACTGTTTTTT. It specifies CASSDQTGPNEKLFF.

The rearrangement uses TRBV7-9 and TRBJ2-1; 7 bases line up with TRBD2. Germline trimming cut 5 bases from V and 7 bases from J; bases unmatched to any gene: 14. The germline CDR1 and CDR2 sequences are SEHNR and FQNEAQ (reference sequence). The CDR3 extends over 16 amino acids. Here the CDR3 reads CASSPQVAGVGNEQFF. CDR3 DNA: TGTGCCAGCAGCCCCCAGGTGGCGGGGGTCGGGAATGAGCAGTTCTTC.

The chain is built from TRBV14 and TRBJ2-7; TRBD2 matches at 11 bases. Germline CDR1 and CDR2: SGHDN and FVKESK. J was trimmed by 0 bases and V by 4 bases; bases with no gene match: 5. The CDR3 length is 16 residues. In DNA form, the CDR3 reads TGTGCCAGCAGCCCCTTCCTAGCGGGAGGCTCCTACGAGCAGTACTTC. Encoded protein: CASSPFLAGGSYEQYF.

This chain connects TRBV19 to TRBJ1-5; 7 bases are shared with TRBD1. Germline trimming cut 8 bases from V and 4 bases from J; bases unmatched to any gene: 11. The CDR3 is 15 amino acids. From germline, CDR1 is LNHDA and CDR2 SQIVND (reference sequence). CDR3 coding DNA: TGTGCCAGTCGGGACAGATGGGGAATAAATCAGCCCCAGCATTTT. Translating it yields CASRDRWGINQPQHF.

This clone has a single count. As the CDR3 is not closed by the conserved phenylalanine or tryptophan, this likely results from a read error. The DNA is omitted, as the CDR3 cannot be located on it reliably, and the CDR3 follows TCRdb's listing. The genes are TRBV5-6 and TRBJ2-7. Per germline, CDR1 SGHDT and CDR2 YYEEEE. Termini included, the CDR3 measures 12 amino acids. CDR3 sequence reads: CASSFGTEGHSL.

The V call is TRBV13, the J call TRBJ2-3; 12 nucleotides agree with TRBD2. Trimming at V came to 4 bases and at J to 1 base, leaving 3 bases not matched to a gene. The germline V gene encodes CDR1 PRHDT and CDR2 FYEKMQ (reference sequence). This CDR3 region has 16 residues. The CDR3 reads CASSSPSGGGTDTQYF. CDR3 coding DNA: TGTGCCAGCAGCTCCCCTAGCGGGGGGGGCACAGATACGCAGTATTTT.

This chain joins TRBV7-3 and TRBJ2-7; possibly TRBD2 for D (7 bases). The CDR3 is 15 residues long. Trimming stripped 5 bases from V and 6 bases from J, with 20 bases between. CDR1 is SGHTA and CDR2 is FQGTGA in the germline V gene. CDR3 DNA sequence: TGTGCCAGCAGCCCACTGGTCGGGGGGCGCAGCGAGCAGTACTTC. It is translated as CASSPLVGGRSEQYF.

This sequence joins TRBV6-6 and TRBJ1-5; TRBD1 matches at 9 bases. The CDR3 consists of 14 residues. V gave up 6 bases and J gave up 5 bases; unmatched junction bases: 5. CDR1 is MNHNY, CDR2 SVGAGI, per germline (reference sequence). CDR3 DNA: TGTGCCAGCAGGGACGGACAGGGGTATCAGCCCCAGCATTTT. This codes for CASRDGQGYQPQHF.

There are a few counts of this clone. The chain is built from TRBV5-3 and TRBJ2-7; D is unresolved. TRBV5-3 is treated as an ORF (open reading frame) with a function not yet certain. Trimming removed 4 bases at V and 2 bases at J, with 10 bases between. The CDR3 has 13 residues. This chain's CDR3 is CARSAQRTYEQYF. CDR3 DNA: TGTGCCAGAAGCGCCCAGAGGACCTACGAGCAGTACTTC.

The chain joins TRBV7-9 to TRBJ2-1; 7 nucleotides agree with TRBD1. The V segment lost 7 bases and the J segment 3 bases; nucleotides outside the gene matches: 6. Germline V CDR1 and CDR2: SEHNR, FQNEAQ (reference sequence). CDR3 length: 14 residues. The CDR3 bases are TGTGCCAGCACCACTCGGGACAGCTACAATGAGCAGTTCTTC. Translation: CASTTRDSYNEQFF.

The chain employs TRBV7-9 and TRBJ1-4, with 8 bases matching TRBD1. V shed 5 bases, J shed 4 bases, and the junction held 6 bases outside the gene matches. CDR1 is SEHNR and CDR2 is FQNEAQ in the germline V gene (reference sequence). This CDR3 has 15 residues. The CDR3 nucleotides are TGTGCCAGCAGCCAAGTACAGGGGGATAATGAAAAACTGTTTTTT. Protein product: CASSQVQGDNEKLFF. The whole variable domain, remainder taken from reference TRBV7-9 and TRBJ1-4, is DTGVSQNPRHKITKRGQNVTFRCDPISEHNRLYWYRQTLGQGPEFLTYFQNEAQLEKSRLLSDRFSAERPKGSFSTLEIQRTEQGDSAMYLCASSQVQGDNEKLFFGSGTQLSVL.

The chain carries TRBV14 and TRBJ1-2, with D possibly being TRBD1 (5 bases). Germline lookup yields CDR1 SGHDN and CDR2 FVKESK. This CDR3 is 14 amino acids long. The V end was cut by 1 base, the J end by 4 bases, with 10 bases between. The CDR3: CASSQGGSSYGYTF. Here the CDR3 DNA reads TGTGCCAGCAGCCAAGGGGGCAGCTCCTATGGCTACACCTTC.

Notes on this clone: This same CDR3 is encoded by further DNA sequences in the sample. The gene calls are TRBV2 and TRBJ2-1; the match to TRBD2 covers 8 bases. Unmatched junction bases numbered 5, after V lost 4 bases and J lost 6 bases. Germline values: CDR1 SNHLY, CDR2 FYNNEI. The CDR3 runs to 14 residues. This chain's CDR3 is CASSAAGDGNEQFF. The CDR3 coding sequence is TGTGCCAGCAGTGCAGCGGGAGATGGCAATGAGCAGTTCTTC. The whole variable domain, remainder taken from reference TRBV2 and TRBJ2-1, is EPEVTQTPSHQVTQMGQEVILRCVPISNHLYFYWYRQILGQKVEFLVSFYNNEISEKSEIFDDQFSVERPDGSNFTLKIRSTKLEDSAMYFCASSAAGDGNEQFFGPGTRLTVL.

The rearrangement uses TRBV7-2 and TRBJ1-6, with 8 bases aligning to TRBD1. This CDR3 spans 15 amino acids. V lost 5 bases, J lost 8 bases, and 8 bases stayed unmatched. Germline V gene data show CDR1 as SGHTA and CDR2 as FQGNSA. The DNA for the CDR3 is TGTGCCAGCAGCCCGAGTCAGGGGGCATATTCACCCCTCCACTTT. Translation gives CASSPSQGAYSPLHF.

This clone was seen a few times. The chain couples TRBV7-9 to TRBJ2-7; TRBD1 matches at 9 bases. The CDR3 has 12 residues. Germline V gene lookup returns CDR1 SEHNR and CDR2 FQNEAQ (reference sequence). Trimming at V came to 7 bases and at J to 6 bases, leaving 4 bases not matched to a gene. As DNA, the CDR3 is TGTGCCAGCATGGACAGGGGTGGCGAGCAGTACTTC. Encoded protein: CASMDRGGEQYF. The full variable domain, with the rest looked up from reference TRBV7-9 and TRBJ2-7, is DTGVSQNPRHKITKRGQNVTFRCDPISEHNRLYWYRQTLGQGPEFLTYFQNEAQLEKSRLLSDRFSAERPKGSFSTLEIQRTEQGDSAMYLCASMDRGGEQYFGPGTRLTVT.

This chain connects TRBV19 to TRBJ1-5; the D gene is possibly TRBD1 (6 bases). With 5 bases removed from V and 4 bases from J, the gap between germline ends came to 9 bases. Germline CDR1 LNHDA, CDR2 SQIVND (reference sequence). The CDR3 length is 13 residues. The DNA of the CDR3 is TGTGCCAGTAGTCCTACAGGGAATCAGCCCCAGCATTTT. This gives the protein CASSPTGNQPQHF.

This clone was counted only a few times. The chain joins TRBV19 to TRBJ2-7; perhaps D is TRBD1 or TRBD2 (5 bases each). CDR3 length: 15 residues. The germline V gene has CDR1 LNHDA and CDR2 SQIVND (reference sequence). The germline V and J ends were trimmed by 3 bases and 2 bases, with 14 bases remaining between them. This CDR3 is CASSIWPGPAYEQYF. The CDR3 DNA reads TGTGCCAGTAGTATTTGGCCGGGGCCGGCCTACGAGCAGTACTTC.

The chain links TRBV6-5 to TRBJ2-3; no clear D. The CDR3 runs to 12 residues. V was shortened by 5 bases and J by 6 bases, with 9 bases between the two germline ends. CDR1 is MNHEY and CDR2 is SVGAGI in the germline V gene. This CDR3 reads CASSPDRDTQYF. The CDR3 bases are TGTGCCAGCAGTCCCGACCGGGATACGCAGTATTTT.

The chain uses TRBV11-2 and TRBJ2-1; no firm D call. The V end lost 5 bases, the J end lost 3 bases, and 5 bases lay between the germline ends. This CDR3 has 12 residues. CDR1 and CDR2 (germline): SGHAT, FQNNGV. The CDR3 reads CASSPDYNEQFF. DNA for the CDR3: TGTGCCAGCAGCCCCGACTACAATGAGCAGTTCTTC.

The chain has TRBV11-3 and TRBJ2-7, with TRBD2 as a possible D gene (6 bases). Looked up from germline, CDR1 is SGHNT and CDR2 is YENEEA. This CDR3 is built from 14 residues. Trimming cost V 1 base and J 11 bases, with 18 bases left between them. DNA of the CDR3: TGTGCCAGCAGCTTAGCAGCGGGCGACACCCGGGAGTACTTC. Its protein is CASSLAAGDTREYF.